This T cell receptor beta chain was obtained from a study of Graves' ophthalmopathy and Graves' hyperthyroidism. Turning to the study itself: Being free of ophthalmopathy for 18 months of follow-up defined stable hyperthyroidism. Study results and caveats: Thyroid clonotypes that were expanded above 0.001 frequency mostly also appeared in blood.

Hyperthyroidism patients, all newly diagnosed, had under 2 months' duration and ages of 18 to 65. No donor had other autoimmune disease, uncontrolled infection, pregnancy or lactation. Investigators amplified TCR beta CDR3 regions from RNA transcripts. The first-round RT-PCR employed HTBI primers together with the Qiagen OneStep RT-PCR kit. A multiplex PCR was then performed as the second round. TCRdb ran MiXCR on the multiplex PCR reads and lists one entry per CDR3 protein. Among around 520,000 distinct CDR3 sequences listed, under 45% were seen once. In this sample, this clonotype turned up many times. Its target is unknown. This TCR derives from an adult man with Graves' hyperthyroidism. Material for sequencing was peripheral blood or thyroid tissue (not recorded which).

The CDR3 DNA follows: TGCGCCAGCAGCTTGGCGTACAGGGAAGTCGCTGAAGCTTTCTTT. Translation gives CASSLAYREVAEAFF. This rearrangement joins TRBV5-1 to TRBJ1-1, with D perhaps TRBD1 (6 bases). V was clipped by 0 bases and J by 6 bases, with 15 bases between them. CDR1 is SGHRS and CDR2 is YFSETQ in the germline V gene. The CDR3 is 15 amino acids.